These 18 T cell receptor beta chains share one sample of origin, sequenced in a study of OX40 agonist ivuxolimab in advanced cancers. Profiled with immunoSEQ multiplex PCR; TCRdb holds only in-frame clones, not every one. The sample contains 50,000 to 75,000 clones, 80% to 90% of which appear only once. Sequenced here: CD4+ or CD8+ T cells sorted from blood, sampled in a trial of the OX40 agonist ivuxolimab. These receptors were obtained from an adult with an advanced solid tumor such as melanoma, head and neck, liver or kidney cancer.

Regarding this clone: At one end the junction does not follow the germline gene, possibly because of a read error. The V and J genes are TRBV6-5 and TRBJ2-1; TRBD2 is a possible D gene (6 bases). Germline V gene sequence: CDR1 MNHEY, CDR2 SVGAGI. The CDR3 totals 11 residues. CDR3: CASRVADERFF. CDR3 sequence (DNA): TGTGCCAGCAGGGTAGCGGATGAGCGGTTCTTC.

The chain combines TRBV7-3 with TRBJ2-7; TRBD1 agrees at 7 bases. V shed 4 bases, J shed 4 bases, and the junction held 7 bases outside the gene matches. Germline V gene sequence: CDR1 SGHTA, CDR2 FQGTGA. The CDR3 length is 14 residues. The CDR3 DNA reads as TGTGCCAGCAGCTACTCTGACAGGGAGTACGAGCAGTACTTC. Translation gives CASSYSDREYEQYF.

The chain has TRBV15 and TRBJ1-3; unclear D gene. The CDR3 totals 12 residues. V lost 8 bases, J lost 2 bases, and 7 bases lay in between. Germline assignment: CDR1 LNHNV and CDR2 YYDKDF (reference sequence). Here the CDR3 DNA reads TGTGCCACCGGGTGGCCTGGAAACACCATATATTTT. It encodes CATGWPGNTIYF.

The table lists this clone with many counts. This same CDR3 is encoded by further DNA sequences in the sample. This chain connects TRBV7-9 to TRBJ2-2; D gene ambiguous. Germline CDR1 and CDR2: SEHNR and FQNEAQ (reference sequence). The CDR3 is 13 amino acids. Trimming pared 0 bases from V and 5 bases from J, leaving 4 bases between. Here the CDR3 DNA reads TGTGCCAGCAGCTTAGCCCTAACCGGGGAGCTGTTTTTT. Protein product: CASSLALTGELFF.

This clone was counted a few times. The chain recombines TRBV7-6 with TRBJ2-5; no clear D. Trimming left V 5 bases short and J 2 bases short, with 9 bases between. CDR1 and CDR2 from the germline V gene are SGHVS and FNYEAQ. This CDR3 has 13 residues. The CDR3 DNA is TGTGCCAGCAGCCCCCCTCTTCAAGAGACCCAGTACTTC. Amino acid sequence: CASSPPLQETQYF.

This sequence joins TRBV6-1 and TRBJ1-2, with D maybe TRBD1 (5 bases). This CDR3 contains 16 residues. Between the trimmed V and J ends, which lost 1 base and 3 bases, there was a span of 15 bases. Germline loops: CDR1 MNHNS, CDR2 SASEGT. The DNA for the CDR3 is TGTGCCAGCAGTGAAGGGTGGGCAGGGCCCGACTATGGCTACACCTTC. Residues: CASSEGWAGPDYGYTF.

The J gene is TRBJ1-5, the V gene TRBV12-5; 7 positions match TRBD1. The germline V gene encodes CDR1 LGHNT and CDR2 FRNRAP. CDR3 length: 17 residues. V trimming: 2 bases; J trimming: 3 bases; junction bases outside the gene matches: 10. The CDR3 nucleotides are TGTGCTAGTGGTTTGATGCCGGGACAGCCTCACAATCAGCCCCAGCATTTT. It codes for CASGLMPGQPHNQPQHF.

The genes are TRBV9 and TRBJ2-7; D uncertain. V dropped 0 bases and J dropped 2 bases, with 6 bases sitting between them. This CDR3 comprises 13 residues. Germline CDR1 SGDLS, CDR2 YYNGEE. In DNA, the CDR3 is TGTGCCAGCAGCGTAGGAGTGACCTACGAGCAGTACTTC. It specifies CASSVGVTYEQYF.

This rearrangement joins TRBV11-3 to TRBJ1-1; D is unresolved. The germline gives CDR1 SGHNT, CDR2 YENEEA. This CDR3 has 12 amino acids. The ends were cut back, 5 bases at V and 1 base at J, with 5 bases in the middle. The CDR3 DNA follows: TGTGCCAGCAGCATGGGGAACACTGAAGCTTTCTTT. Translating gives CASSMGNTEAFF.

This sequence joins TRBV28 and TRBJ1-3; D unclear. This CDR3 comprises 14 residues. The germline CDR1 and CDR2 sequences are MDHEN and SYDVKM. V was clipped by 3 bases and J by 4 bases, with 10 bases between them. The CDR3: CASSFWGNGNTIYF. In nucleotides, the CDR3 is TGTGCCAGCAGTTTTTGGGGTAACGGAAACACCATATATTTT.

The CDR3 DNA sequence: TGTGCCAGTAGTATAAAGGGCTCTGGGGCCAACGTCCTGACTTTC. Its translation: CASSIKGSGANVLTF. J is TRBJ2-6 and V is TRBV19; unclear D gene. Germline V CDR1 and CDR2: LNHDA, SQIVND (reference sequence). The V and J ends lost 2 bases and 0 bases respectively, with 5 bases between them. CDR3 length equals 15 residues.

The chain joins TRBV11-2 to TRBJ2-7; D may be TRBD1 or TRBD2 (5 bases each). Germline assignment: CDR1 SGHAT and CDR2 FQNNGV. The CDR3 sequence is 14 residues long. V was clipped by 4 bases and J by 0 bases, with 10 bases between them. This CDR3 is CASSWDPSSYEQYF. For the CDR3, the DNA is TGTGCCAGCAGCTGGGACCCTAGCTCCTACGAGCAGTACTTC.

The gene calls are TRBV9 and TRBJ1-1, with D possibly TRBD1 on 5 matching bases. Germline CDR1 and CDR2: SGDLS and YYNGEE. The CDR3 runs 14 residues. V was clipped by 3 bases and J by 1 base, with 10 bases between them. The CDR3 DNA sequence: TGTGCCAGCAGCGGCGGGGGGAGGAACACTGAAGCTTTCTTT. It codes for CASSGGGRNTEAFF.

V usage is TRBV7-9 and J usage is TRBJ1-1; D call uncertain. V was clipped by 1 base and J by 1 base, with 7 bases between them. The germline V gene encodes CDR1 SEHNR and CDR2 FQNEAQ (reference sequence). CDR3 length: 14 residues. Written as DNA, the CDR3 is TGTGCCAGCAGCTTAGTGGCAGCGAACACTGAAGCTTTCTTT. Its protein is CASSLVAANTEAFF. Looking up the rest from reference TRBV7-9 and TRBJ1-1 gives the full variable domain: DTGVSQNPRHKITKRGQNVTFRCDPISEHNRLYWYRQTLGQGPEFLTYFQNEAQLEKSRLLSDRFSAERPKGSFSTLEIQRTEQGDSAMYLCASSLVAANTEAFFGQGTRLTVV.

V usage is TRBV9 and J usage is TRBJ2-3; 8 bases match TRBD2. CDR3 length equals 18 residues. The germline V gene has CDR1 SGDLS and CDR2 YYNGEE. The V and J ends lost 0 bases and 0 bases, in that order; junction bases with no gene match: 9. The CDR3 DNA is TGTGCCAGCAGCGTAGGAGCGGGAGTGAGTGGGAGCACAGATACGCAGTATTTT. This sequence encodes CASSVGAGVSGSTDTQYF.

V is TRBV7-3 and J is TRBJ2-2, with TRBD1 identical over 7 bases. CDR1 is SGHTA, CDR2 FQGTGA, per germline. Trimming took 4 bases from V and 6 from J; bases not matched to a gene: 5. This CDR3 comprises 14 residues. The CDR3 coding sequence is TGTGCCAGCAGCTGGGGACAGCCACCCGGGGAGCTGTTTTTT. It yields the protein CASSWGQPPGELFF.

The chain uses TRBV21-1 and TRBJ2-4; the DNA was not used to check the table's D call, TRBD1. TRBV21-1 corresponds to a pseudogene. The CDR3 consists of 15 residues. CDR3 in amino acids: CASSKVRQSKNIQYF. In DNA form, the CDR3 reads TGTGCCAGCAGCAAAGTTCGACAGTCAAAAAACATTCAGTACTTC.

The rearrangement uses TRBV5-4 and TRBJ1-6, with 7 bases matching TRBD1. The germline V gene has CDR1 SGHNT and CDR2 YYREEE (reference sequence). This CDR3 has 13 amino acids. With 4 bases clipped from V and 10 bases from J, the junction kept 5 bases outside the gene matches. In DNA form, the CDR3 reads TGTGCCAGCAGCGAGGGACAGATATCACCCCTCCACTTT. Protein: CASSEGQISPLHF.